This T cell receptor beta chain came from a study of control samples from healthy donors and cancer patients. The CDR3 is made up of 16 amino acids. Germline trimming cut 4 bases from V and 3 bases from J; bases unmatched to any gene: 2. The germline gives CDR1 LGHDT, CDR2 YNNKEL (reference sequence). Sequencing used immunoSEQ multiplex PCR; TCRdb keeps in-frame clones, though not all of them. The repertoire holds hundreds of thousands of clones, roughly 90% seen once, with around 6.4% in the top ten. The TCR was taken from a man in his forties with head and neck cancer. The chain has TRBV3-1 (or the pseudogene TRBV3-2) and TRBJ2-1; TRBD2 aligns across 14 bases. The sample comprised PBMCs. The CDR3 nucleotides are TGTGCCAGCAGCCCTGGGACTAGCGGGGGCTACAATGAGCAGTTCTTC. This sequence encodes CASSPGTSGGYNEQFF.